The sequence of this T cell receptor (beta chain) was determined in a study of graft-versus-host responses after intestinal transplantation. Turning to the study itself: Uniformly, recipients were administered anti-thymocyte globulin induction with subsequent tacrolimus and steroids for two to three years. Whole-study findings and limits: An association linked early post-transplant HvG declines with peak circulating GvH clone levels. Some GvH clones appeared in ileal mucosa or blood before recipient bone marrow. High graft-versus-host to host-versus-graft clonal ratios were found in allografts of patients who had graft-donor T cell macrochimerism.

This clone was seen just once. Its antigen is as yet unknown. TCRdb's table, derived via immunoSEQ multiplex PCR, lists solely in-frame clones and lacks some. The sample yields tens of thousands of clones, around 90% seen once. Germline V gene lookup returns CDR1 MDHEN and CDR2 SYDVKM. The CDR3 length is 15 residues. Trimming took off 2 bases at V and 5 bases at J, with 15 bases between the two ends. Sequenced here: unstimulated CD8+ T cells sorted from spleen or lymph node cells, sampled before intestinal transplant. The V gene is TRBV28, the J gene TRBJ1-2, with D maybe TRBD1 (5 bases). This TCR derives from a human donor who received an intestinal transplant. CDR3 loop: CASSLSATVSYGYTF. The CDR3 bases are TGTGCCAGCAGTTTAAGCGCGACAGTTTCGTATGGCTACACCTTC.